The 27 T cell receptor beta chains given below trace back to one sample, sequenced in a study of T cells in localized non-small cell lung cancer. Measured with immunoSEQ multiplex PCR; TCRdb has only the in-frame clones, and not every one. The sample lists tens of thousands of clones, 75% to 85% occurring once. The specimen was peripheral blood, collected before any cancer treatment. The source of these receptors is a female donor older than 55 with stage I lung adenocarcinoma.

The V call is TRBV11-1, the J call TRBJ1-1; tentatively, D is TRBD1 (6 bases). The CDR3 has 15 residues. The germline CDR1 and CDR2 sequences are SGHAT and FQDESV (reference sequence). V lost 5 bases and J lost 6, with 19 bases in between. The CDR3 loop reads CASSTYRVGSAEAFF. In DNA form, the CDR3 reads TGTGCCAGCAGCACCTACAGGGTCGGATCCGCTGAAGCTTTCTTT. Full variable domain (rest looked up from reference TRBV11-1 and TRBJ1-1): EAEVAQSPRYKITEKSQAVAFWCDPISGHATLYWYRQILGQGPELLVQFQDESVVDDSQLPKDRFSAERLKGVDSTLKIQPAELGDSAMYLCASSTYRVGSAEAFFGQGTRLTVV.

The V call is TRBV29-1, the J call TRBJ2-4; 8 bases map to TRBD1. After removal of 4 bases from V and 4 bases from J, the junction contained 6 bases not matched to a gene. The CDR3 length is 14 residues. Per the germline V gene, CDR1 is SQVTM and CDR2 is ANQGSEA. The CDR3 bases are TGCAGCGTTGGGTCCGGGACAGGAAAAAACATTCAGTACTTC. Its translation is CSVGSGTGKNIQYF.

V is TRBV2 and J is TRBJ1-1; D possibly corresponds to TRBD1 (5 bases). CDR1 SNHLY and CDR2 FYNNEI come from the germline V gene. The ends were cut back, 0 bases at V and 0 bases at J, with 11 bases in the middle. The CDR3 totals 16 residues. The CDR3 sequence is CASSEASQGLNTEAFF. In DNA, the CDR3 is TGTGCCAGCAGTGAAGCGAGTCAGGGATTGAACACTGAAGCTTTCTTT.

Details on this clone: The sample carries other DNA sequences with the same CDR3. The chain joins TRBV7-8 to TRBJ1-1, with D perhaps matching TRBD1 (5 bases). This CDR3 comprises 13 residues. Trimming shortened V by 4 bases and J by 1 base, and 7 bases separated the two germline ends. Germline-derived CDR1 and CDR2 are SGHVS and FQNEAQ. The CDR3 here is CASSSGGNTEAFF. DNA of the CDR3: TGTGCCAGCAGCTCTGGGGGGAACACTGAAGCTTTCTTT.

This chain connects TRBV29-1 to TRBJ1-5; D gene ambiguous. Germline CDR1 is SQVTM and CDR2 is ANQGSEA. The length of the CDR3 is 13 residues. V was clipped by 3 bases and J by 3 bases, with 9 bases between them. The CDR3 loop reads CSVDSGPNQPQHF. In nucleotides, the CDR3 is TGCAGCGTTGATTCTGGACCCAATCAGCCCCAGCATTTT.

V and J are TRBV30 and TRBJ1-5; 8 nucleotides line up with TRBD1. Per the germline V gene, CDR1 is GTSNPN and CDR2 is SVGIG (reference sequence). The J segment lost 6 bases and the V segment lost 3 bases, leaving 13 bases of the junction unmatched. The CDR3 spans 16 residues. The CDR3 here is CAWSPRTGLSGQPQHF. The CDR3 DNA is TGTGCCTGGAGCCCCAGGACAGGGCTTAGCGGTCAGCCCCAGCATTTT.

The J gene is TRBJ1-4, the V gene TRBV2, with D hard to call. This CDR3 has 14 residues. The V gene's germline CDR1 is SNHLY and CDR2 FYNNEI. V lost 6 bases to trimming and J lost 5 bases, with 13 bases between them. The CDR3 DNA follows: TGTGCCAGCAGGGCGGGTTTGGCAAATGAAAAACTGTTTTTT. This codes for CASRAGLANEKLFF.

This clone appeared a single time. The chain carries TRBV11-2 and TRBJ2-1; D not certain. The CDR3 contains 12 residues. V was shortened by 5 bases and J by 6 bases, with 8 bases between the two germline ends. The V gene's germline CDR1 is SGHAT and CDR2 FQNNGV. The CDR3 here is CASSPSGNEQFF. The CDR3 DNA reads TGTGCCAGCAGCCCCAGTGGCAATGAGCAGTTCTTC.

J is TRBJ2-4 and V is TRBV5-1, with TRBD2 matching over 7 bases. V gave up 4 bases and J gave up 6 bases; unmatched junction bases: 13. CDR3 length equals 16 residues. Germline V gene data show CDR1 as SGHRS and CDR2 as YFSETQ. The CDR3, as DNA: TGCGCCAGCAGCCTCACTTCGCAGGGCGGGGGAAACATTCAGTACTTC. Its translation is CASSLTSQGGGNIQYF. Using reference TRBV5-1 and TRBJ2-4 for the parts outside the CDR3, the full variable domain is KAGVTQTPRYLIKTRGQQVTLSCSPISGHRSVSWYQQTPGQGLQFLFEYFSETQRNKGNFPGRFSGRQFSNSRSEMNVSTLELGDSALYLCASSLTSQGGGNIQYFGAGTRLSVL.

This clone was counted a single time. V usage is TRBV19 and J usage is TRBJ2-7; D gene ambiguous. Germline CDR1 and CDR2: LNHDA and SQIVND (reference sequence). V gave up 5 bases and J gave up 3 bases, with 8 bases separating them. CDR3 length: 12 residues. CDR3 amino acids: CASSSRSYEQYF. The CDR3 coding sequence is TGTGCCAGTAGTTCCAGGAGCTACGAGCAGTACTTC.

This sequence joins TRBV19 and TRBJ1-1; D ambiguous. V was pared by 1 base and J by 4 bases, with 4 bases between. CDR1 LNHDA and CDR2 SQIVND come from the germline V gene (reference sequence). The CDR3 totals 12 residues. The DNA of the CDR3 is TGTGCCAGTAGTATAGGGTCCACTGAAGCTTTCTTT. The encoded protein is CASSIGSTEAFF.

The chain couples TRBV14 to TRBJ2-1; D is unclear. CDR1 and CDR2 from the germline V gene are SGHDN and FVKESK. V dropped 0 bases and J dropped 4 bases, with 13 bases sitting between them. CDR3 length equals 16 residues. Here the CDR3 DNA reads TGTGCCAGCAGCCAAGATCTCCCCACGAGGTACAATGAGCAGTTCTTC. Protein product: CASSQDLPTRYNEQFF.

This chain links TRBV27 with TRBJ2-5; D tentatively reads TRBD1 or TRBD2 (5 bases each). The CDR3 spans 15 residues. Germline-derived CDR1 and CDR2 are MNHEY and SMNVEV (reference sequence). The V gene lost 4 bases and the J gene lost 5 bases, with 17 bases spanning the gap. DNA for the CDR3: TGTGCCAGCAGTTGGGGCGAGAGGGAAGGGGAGACCCAGTACTTC. This sequence encodes CASSWGEREGETQYF.

V is TRBV11-2 and J is TRBJ1-2; 9 nucleotides align to TRBD1. After removal of 5 bases from V and 10 bases from J, the junction contained 8 bases not matched to a gene. The germline V gene encodes CDR1 SGHAT and CDR2 FQNNGV. The CDR3 has 13 amino acids. The CDR3 nucleotides read TGTGCCAGCAGCCGTCCCGGGACAGGGAACTACACCTTC. Translation gives CASSRPGTGNYTF.

The chain carries TRBV28 and TRBJ2-5; D is uncertain. The V and J ends lost 5 bases and 5 bases respectively, with 12 bases between them. The CDR3 is 13 amino acids. CDR1 is MDHEN and CDR2 is SYDVKM in the germline V gene. The CDR3 DNA reads as TGTGCCAGCAGTGAGGCTAGTTCTGAGACCCAGTACTTC. It yields the protein CASSEASSETQYF.

The V call is TRBV5-1, the J call TRBJ2-6; 7 bases are shared with TRBD1. Germline trimming cut 0 bases from V and 0 bases from J; bases unmatched to any gene: 3. The CDR3 is 17 amino acids. Germline V gene sequence: CDR1 SGHRS, CDR2 YFSETQ. CDR3 protein: CASSLVGQHSGANVLTF. The CDR3 DNA sequence: TGCGCCAGCAGCTTGGTGGGACAGCACTCTGGGGCCAACGTCCTGACTTTC.

The CDR3 reads CASSLEVGGNYGYTF. Here the CDR3 DNA reads TGTGCCAGCAGCTTAGAGGTGGGAGGGAACTATGGCTACACCTTC. This chain links TRBV7-8 with TRBJ1-2, with no clear D. This CDR3 is 15 amino acids long. Germline V gene data show CDR1 as SGHVS and CDR2 as FQNEAQ. V was pared by 1 base and J by 2 bases, with 11 bases between.

CDR3 residues: CASSALGRGEQFF. The CDR3 coding sequence is TGTGCCAGCAGTGCGCTGGGACGAGGAGAGCAGTTCTTC. The chain carries TRBV6-1 and TRBJ2-1; the D call may be TRBD1 or TRBD2 (5 bases each). The V end was cut by 4 bases, the J end by 10 bases, with 14 bases between. The CDR3 has 13 amino acids. Germline values: CDR1 MNHNS, CDR2 SASEGT.

The chain has TRBV5-4 and TRBJ2-3, with D unresolved. The CDR3 is 13 residues long. V was cut by 1 base and J by 0 bases, with 3 bases left in between. From germline, CDR1 is SGHNT and CDR2 YYREEE (reference sequence). CDR3 coding DNA: TGTGCCAGCAGCTTGTGGAGCACAGATACGCAGTATTTT. As protein: CASSLWSTDTQYF.

The chain uses TRBV7-2 and TRBJ2-2; no clear D gene. Trimming shortened V by 0 bases and J by 5 bases, and 7 bases separated the two germline ends. This CDR3 region has 14 residues. Per germline, CDR1 SGHTA and CDR2 FQGNSA. The CDR3 protein is CASSLATLTGELFF. Here the CDR3 DNA reads TGTGCCAGCAGCTTAGCGACACTTACCGGGGAGCTGTTTTTT.

V usage is TRBV7-3 and J usage is TRBJ1-1; unclear D gene. Trimming removed 3 bases from V and 0 bases from J, with 8 bases in between. The CDR3 length is 14 residues. Germline V lookup: CDR1 SGHTA, CDR2 FQGTGA. CDR3 amino acids: CASSFGGLNTEAFF. The CDR3 DNA is TGTGCCAGCAGCTTTGGAGGGCTGAACACTGAAGCTTTCTTT. Combining the CDR3 with reference TRBV7-3 and TRBJ1-1 gives the whole variable domain GAGVSQTPSNKVTEKGKYVELRCDPISGHTALYWYRQSLGQGPEFLIYFQGTGAADDSGLPNDRFFAVRPEGSVSTLKIQRTERGDSAVYLCASSFGGLNTEAFFGQGTRLTVV.

This chain connects TRBV30 to TRBJ1-5; no firm D call. The CDR3 runs 13 residues. Germline V gene data show CDR1 as GTSNPN and CDR2 as SVGIG (reference sequence). Trimming shortened V by 0 bases and J by 5 bases, and 8 bases separated the two germline ends. The CDR3, as DNA: TGTGCCTGGAGTGTGGAAAGGGATCAGCCCCAGCATTTT. Translated, it gives CAWSVERDQPQHF.

The CDR3, as DNA: TGTGCCAGCAGCCGACTAGCGGGGGCTTCCCCTGGCGCAGATACGCAGTATTTT. Protein: CASSRLAGASPGADTQYF. J is TRBJ2-3 and V is TRBV5-6, with TRBD2 identical over 12 bases. The CDR3 runs to 18 residues. The V and J ends lost 4 bases and 4 bases, in that order; junction bases with no gene match: 13. Germline V CDR1 and CDR2: SGHDT, YYEEEE.

The J gene is TRBJ2-3, the V gene TRBV4-3; 14 bases match TRBD2. The CDR3 is 21 amino acids. Germline V gives CDR1 LGHNA, CDR2 YSLEER. After removal of 0 bases from V and 2 bases from J, the junction contained 13 bases not matched to a gene. Here the CDR3 reads CASSQDSIRGTSGGLTDTQYF. The CDR3 DNA reads as TGCGCCAGCAGCCAAGACTCAATACGAGGGACTAGCGGGGGCCTCACAGATACGCAGTATTTT.

V gene TRBV5-5 combines with J gene TRBJ1-6; D is unresolved. The germline V gene has CDR1 SGHKS and CDR2 YYEKEE (reference sequence). The CDR3 extends over 14 amino acids. V lost 3 bases and J 9 bases, leaving 13 bases between the germline ends. The CDR3 sequence: CASSSPGEASPLHF. CDR3 DNA sequence: TGTGCCAGCAGCTCTCCTGGGGAAGCTTCACCCCTCCACTTT.

This clone appeared a single time. The rearrangement links TRBV18 to TRBJ2-3; tentatively, D is TRBD1 (7 bases). The CDR3 is 17 amino acids. V lost 6 bases to trimming and J lost 6 bases, with 25 bases between them. Germline V gene data show CDR1 as KGHSH and CDR2 as LQKENI. CDR3 residues: CASSTRGESSLKDTQYF. The CDR3 DNA is TGTGCCAGCTCCACCAGGGGGGAGTCAAGTCTAAAGGATACGCAGTATTTT.

The rearrangement joins TRBV5-6 to TRBJ1-1; D possibly corresponds to TRBD1 (5 bases). The V and J ends lost 1 base and 14 bases respectively, with 27 bases between them. The germline CDR1 and CDR2 sequences are SGHDT and YYEEEE. The CDR3 sequence is 16 residues long. CDR3 in amino acids: CASSLPGTHSLGTPFF. As DNA, the CDR3 is TGTGCCAGCAGCTTGCCCGGGACGCATAGTCTCGGAACCCCCTTCTTT.